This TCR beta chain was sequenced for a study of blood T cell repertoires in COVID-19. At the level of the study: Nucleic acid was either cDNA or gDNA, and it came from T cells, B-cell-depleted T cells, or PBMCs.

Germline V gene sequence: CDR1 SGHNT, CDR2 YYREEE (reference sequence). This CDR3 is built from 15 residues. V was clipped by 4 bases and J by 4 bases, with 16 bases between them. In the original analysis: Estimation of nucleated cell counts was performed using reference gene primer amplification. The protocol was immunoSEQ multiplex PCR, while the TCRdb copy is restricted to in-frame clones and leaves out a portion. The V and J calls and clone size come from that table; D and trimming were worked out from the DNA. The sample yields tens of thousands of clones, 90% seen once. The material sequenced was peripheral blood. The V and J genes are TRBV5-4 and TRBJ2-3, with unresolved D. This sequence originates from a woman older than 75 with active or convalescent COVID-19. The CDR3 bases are TGTGCCAGCAGCCCCTCCTTCCCCCTATCAGATACGCAGTATTTT. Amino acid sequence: CASSPSFPLSDTQYF. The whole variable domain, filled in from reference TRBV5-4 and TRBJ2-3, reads ETGVTQSPTHLIKTRGQQVTLRCSSQSGHNTVSWYQQALGQGPQFIFQYYREEENGRGNFPPRFSGLQFPNYSSELNVNALELDDSALYLCASSPSFPLSDTQYFGPGTRLTVL.